Listed here is a single T cell receptor beta chain. What it binds is unknown. Using immunoSEQ multiplex PCR, the repertoire was profiled, and TCRdb retains in-frame clones only, with some absent. The profile shows about 350,000 clones, 92% of them singletons. CDR1 and CDR2 from the germline V gene are SQVTM and ANQGSEA. Trimming took off 6 bases at V and 7 bases at J, with 15 bases between the two ends. CDR3 length: 13 residues. This sample is drawn from a study of Ad26.COV2.S vaccination and SARS-CoV-2 variants. Study results and limitations: Vaccine recipients posted higher spike-specific TCR breadth than their placebo counterparts. Total T cell responses were possibly underestimated by TCR breadth and depth analyses. After vaccination, substantial breadth of spike-specific CD8+ and CD4+ responses was reported.

The starting material was peripheral blood, obtained after recovery from COVID-19. The chain combines TRBV29-1 with TRBJ2-2, with D perhaps TRBD2 (5 bases). The clonotype originates from a human donor who had recovered from COVID-19. The CDR3 bases are TGCAGCGTCTCGGCGGCGGCGGGCGGGGAGCTGTTTTTT. Translating gives CSVSAAAGGELFF.